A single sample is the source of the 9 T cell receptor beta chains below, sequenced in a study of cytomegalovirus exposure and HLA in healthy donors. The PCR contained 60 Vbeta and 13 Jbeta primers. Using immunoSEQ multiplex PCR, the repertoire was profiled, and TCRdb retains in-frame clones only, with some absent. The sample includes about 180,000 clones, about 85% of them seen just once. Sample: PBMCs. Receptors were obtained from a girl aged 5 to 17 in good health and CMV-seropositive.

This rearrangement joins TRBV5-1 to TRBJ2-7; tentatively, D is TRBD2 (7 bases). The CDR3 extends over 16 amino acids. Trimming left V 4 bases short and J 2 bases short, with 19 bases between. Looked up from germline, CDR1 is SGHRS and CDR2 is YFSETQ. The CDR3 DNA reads TGCGCCAGCAGCCCGGGTCCGGGGGGCACAACCTACGAGCAGTACTTC. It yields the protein CASSPGPGGTTYEQYF.

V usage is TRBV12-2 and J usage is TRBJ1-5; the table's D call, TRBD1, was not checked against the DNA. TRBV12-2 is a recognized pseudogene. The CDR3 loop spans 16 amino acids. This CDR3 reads CASRLGRGWGRRPQHF. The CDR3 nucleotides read TGTGCAAGTCGCTTAGGAAGGGGTTGGGGCCGGCGGCCCCAGCATTTT.

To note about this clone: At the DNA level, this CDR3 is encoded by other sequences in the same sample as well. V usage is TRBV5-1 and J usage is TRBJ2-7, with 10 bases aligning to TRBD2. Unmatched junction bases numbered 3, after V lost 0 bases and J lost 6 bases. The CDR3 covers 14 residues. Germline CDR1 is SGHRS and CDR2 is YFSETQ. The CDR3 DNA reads TGCGCCAGCAGCTTGGGACTAGCGGGCTCCGAGCAGTACTTC. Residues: CASSLGLAGSEQYF.

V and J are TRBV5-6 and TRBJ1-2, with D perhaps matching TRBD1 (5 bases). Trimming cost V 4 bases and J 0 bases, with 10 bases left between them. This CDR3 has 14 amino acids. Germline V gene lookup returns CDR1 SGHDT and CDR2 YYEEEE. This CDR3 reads CASSQTGANYGYTF. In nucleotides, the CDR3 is TGTGCCAGCAGCCAAACAGGTGCTAACTATGGCTACACCTTC.

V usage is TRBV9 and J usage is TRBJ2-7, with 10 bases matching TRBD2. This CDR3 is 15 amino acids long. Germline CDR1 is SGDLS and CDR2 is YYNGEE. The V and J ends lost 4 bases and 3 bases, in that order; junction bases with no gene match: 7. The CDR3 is CASSIAGTSDYEQYF. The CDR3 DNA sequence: TGTGCCAGCAGCATTGCCGGGACTAGCGACTACGAGCAGTACTTC.

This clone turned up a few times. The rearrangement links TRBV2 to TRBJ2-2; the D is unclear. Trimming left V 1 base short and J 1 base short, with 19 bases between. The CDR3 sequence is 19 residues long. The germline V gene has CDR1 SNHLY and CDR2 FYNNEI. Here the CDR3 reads CASSEDPLLESENTGELFF. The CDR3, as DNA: TGTGCCAGCAGTGAAGATCCCCTCCTGGAGAGCGAGAACACCGGGGAGCTGTTTTTT.

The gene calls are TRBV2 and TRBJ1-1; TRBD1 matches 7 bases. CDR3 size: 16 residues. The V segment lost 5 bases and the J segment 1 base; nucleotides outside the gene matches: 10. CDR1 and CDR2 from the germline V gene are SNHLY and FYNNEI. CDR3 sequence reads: CASSLTNRGENTEAFF. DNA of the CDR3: TGTGCCAGCAGTCTAACGAACAGGGGAGAGAACACTGAAGCTTTCTTT.

In nucleotides, the CDR3 is TGTGCCAGCAGACCGGGACAGTACTCCTCGGGCTATGGCTACACCTTC. Translation gives CASRPGQYSSGYGYTF. J is TRBJ1-2 and V is TRBV5-4; TRBD1 agrees at 7 bases. From germline, CDR1 is SGHNT and CDR2 YYREEE (reference sequence). J gave up 4 bases and V 5 bases, and 14 bases lay outside the gene matches. The CDR3 extends over 16 amino acids. The full variable domain, in which reference TRBV5-4 and TRBJ1-2 provide the parts outside the CDR3, is ETGVTQSPTHLIKTRGQQVTLRCSSQSGHNTVSWYQQALGQGPQFIFQYYREEENGRGNFPPRFSGLQFPNYSSELNVNALELDDSALYLCASRPGQYSSGYGYTFGSGTRLTVV.

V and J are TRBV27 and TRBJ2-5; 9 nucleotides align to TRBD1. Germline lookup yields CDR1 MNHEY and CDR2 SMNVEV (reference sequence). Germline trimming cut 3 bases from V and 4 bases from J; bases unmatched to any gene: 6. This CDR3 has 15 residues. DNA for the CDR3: TGTGCCAGCAGTTTCATTACAGGGGGCGCAGAGACCCAGTACTTC. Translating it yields CASSFITGGAETQYF.